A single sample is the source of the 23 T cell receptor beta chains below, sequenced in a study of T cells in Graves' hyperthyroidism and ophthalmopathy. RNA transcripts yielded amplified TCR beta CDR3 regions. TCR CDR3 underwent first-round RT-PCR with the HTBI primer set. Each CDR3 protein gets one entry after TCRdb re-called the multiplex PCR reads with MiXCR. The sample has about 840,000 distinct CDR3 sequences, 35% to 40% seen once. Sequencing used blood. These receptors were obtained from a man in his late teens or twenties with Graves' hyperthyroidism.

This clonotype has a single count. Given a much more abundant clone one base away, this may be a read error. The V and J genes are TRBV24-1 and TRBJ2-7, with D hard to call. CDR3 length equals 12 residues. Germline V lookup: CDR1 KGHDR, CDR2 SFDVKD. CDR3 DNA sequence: TGTGCCAGCAGTGAAATAGGGTACGAGCAGTACTTC. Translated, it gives CASSEIGYEQYF.

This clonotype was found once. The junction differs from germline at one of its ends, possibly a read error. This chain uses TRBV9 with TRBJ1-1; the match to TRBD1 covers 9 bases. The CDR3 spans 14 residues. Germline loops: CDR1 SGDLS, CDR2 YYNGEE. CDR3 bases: TGTGCCAGCAGCCTTGGCACAGGGGGCACTGAAGCTTCCTTT. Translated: CASSLGTGGTEASF.

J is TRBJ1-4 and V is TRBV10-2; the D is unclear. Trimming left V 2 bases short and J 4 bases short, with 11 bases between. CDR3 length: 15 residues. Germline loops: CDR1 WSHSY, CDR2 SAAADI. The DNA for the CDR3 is TGCGCCAGCAGTGAGGGGGAAGAGGATAATGAAAAACTGTTTTTT. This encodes CASSEGEEDNEKLFF.

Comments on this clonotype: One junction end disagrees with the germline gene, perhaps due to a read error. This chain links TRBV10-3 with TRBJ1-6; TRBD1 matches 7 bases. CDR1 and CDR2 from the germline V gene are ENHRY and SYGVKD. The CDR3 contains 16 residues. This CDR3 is CASSSDREVGYSPLHF. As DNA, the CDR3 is TGTGCCAGCAGTTCCGACAGGGAAGTTGGTTACTCACCCCTCCACTTT.

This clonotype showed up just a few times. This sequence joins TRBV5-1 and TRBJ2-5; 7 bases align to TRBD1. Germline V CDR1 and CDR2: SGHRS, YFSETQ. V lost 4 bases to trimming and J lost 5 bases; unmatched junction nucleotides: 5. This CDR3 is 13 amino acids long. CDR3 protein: CASSVTGTETQYF. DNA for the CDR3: TGCGCCAGCAGCGTGACAGGGACGGAGACCCAGTACTTC.

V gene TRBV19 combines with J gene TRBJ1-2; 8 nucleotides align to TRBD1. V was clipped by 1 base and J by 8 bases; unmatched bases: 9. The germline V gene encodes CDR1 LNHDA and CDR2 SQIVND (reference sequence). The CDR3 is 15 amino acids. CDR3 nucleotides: TGTGCCAGTAGTATAGGGGACAGGCCTTACGGCGGCTACACCTTC. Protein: CASSIGDRPYGGYTF.

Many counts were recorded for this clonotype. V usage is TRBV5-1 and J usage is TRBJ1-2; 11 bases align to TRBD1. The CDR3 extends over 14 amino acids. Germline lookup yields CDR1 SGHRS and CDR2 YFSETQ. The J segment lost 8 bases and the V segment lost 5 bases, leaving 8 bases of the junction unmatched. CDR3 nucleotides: TGCGCCAGCAGTCTAGGACAGGGGGCAGTCGGCTACACCTTC. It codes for CASSLGQGAVGYTF.

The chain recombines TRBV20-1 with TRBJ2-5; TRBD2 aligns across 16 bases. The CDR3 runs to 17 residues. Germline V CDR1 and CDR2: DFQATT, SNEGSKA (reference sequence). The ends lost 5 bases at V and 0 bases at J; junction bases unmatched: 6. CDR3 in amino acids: CSARPGLAGGYQETQYF. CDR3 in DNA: TGCAGTGCTCGGCCGGGACTAGCGGGGGGGTACCAAGAGACCCAGTACTTC.

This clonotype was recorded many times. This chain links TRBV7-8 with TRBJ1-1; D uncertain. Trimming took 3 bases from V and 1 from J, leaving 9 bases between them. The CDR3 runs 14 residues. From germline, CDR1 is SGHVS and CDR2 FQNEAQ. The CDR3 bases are TGTGCCAGCAGCTTGAGCTTGCAGAACACTGAAGCTTTCTTT. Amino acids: CASSLSLQNTEAFF.

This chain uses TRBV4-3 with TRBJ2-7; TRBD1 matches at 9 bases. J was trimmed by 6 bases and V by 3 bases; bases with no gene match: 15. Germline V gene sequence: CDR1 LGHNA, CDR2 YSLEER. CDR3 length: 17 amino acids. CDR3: CASSHSFGAGQGGEQYF. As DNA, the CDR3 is TGCGCCAGCAGCCATTCGTTTGGGGCGGGACAGGGCGGCGAGCAGTACTTC.

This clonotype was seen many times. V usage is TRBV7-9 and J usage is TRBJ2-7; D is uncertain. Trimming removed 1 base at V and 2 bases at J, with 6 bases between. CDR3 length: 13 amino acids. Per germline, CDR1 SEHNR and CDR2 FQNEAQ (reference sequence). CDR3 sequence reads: CASSLVPAYEQYF. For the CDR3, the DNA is TGTGCCAGCAGCTTAGTACCGGCCTACGAGCAGTACTTC.

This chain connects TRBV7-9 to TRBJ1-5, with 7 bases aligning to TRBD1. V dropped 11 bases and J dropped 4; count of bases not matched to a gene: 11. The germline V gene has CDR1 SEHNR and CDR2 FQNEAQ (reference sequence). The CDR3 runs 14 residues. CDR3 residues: CAWSVGQVNQPQHF. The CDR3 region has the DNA TGTGCCTGGAGTGTAGGACAGGTGAATCAGCCCCAGCATTTT.

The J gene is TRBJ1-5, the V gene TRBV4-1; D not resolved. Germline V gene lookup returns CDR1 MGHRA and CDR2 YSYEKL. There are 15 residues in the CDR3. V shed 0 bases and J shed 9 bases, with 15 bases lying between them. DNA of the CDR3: TGCGCCAGCAGCCAAGATCGGGCGGGAGCAGGGCCCCAGCATTTT. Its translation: CASSQDRAGAGPQHF.

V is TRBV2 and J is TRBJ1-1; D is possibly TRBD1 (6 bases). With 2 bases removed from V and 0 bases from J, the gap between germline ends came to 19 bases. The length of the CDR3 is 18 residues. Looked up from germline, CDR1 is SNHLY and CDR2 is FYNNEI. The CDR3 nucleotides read TGTGCCAGCAGTGAAAGGGGGGGGGGGAGATTATTGAACACTGAAGCTTTCTTT. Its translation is CASSERGGGRLLNTEAFF.

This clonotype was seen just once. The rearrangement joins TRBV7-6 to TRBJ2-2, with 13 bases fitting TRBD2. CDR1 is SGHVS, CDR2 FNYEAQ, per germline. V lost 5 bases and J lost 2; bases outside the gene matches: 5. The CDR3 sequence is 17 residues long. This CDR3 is CASSPTSGGANTGELFF. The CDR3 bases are TGTGCCAGCAGCCCCACTAGCGGGGGGGCCAACACCGGGGAGCTGTTTTTT.

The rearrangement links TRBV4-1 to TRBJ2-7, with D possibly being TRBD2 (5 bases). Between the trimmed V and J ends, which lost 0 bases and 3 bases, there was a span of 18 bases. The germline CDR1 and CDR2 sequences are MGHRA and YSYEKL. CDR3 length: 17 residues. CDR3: CASSQEGAGIRDYEQYF. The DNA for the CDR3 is TGCGCCAGCAGCCAAGAGGGTGCCGGGATAAGGGACTACGAGCAGTACTTC.

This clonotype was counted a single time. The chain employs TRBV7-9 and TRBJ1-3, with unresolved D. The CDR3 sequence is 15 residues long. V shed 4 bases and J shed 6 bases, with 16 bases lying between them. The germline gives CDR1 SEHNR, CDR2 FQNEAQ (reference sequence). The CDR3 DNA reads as TGTGCCAGCAGCTCAGACACGGCTTATGTAAACACCATATATTTT. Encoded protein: CASSSDTAYVNTIYF.

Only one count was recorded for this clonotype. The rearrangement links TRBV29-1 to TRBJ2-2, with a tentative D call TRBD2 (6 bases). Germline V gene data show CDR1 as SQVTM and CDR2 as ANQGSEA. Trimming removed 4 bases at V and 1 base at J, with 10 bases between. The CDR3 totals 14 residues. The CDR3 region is CSVGSGLNTGELFF. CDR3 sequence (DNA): TGCAGCGTTGGATCGGGACTGAACACCGGGGAGCTGTTTTTT.

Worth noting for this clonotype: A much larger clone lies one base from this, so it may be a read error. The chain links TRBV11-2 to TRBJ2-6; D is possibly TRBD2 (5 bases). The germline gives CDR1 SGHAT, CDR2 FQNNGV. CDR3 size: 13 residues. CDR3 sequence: CASSRDGTNVLTF. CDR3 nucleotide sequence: TGTGCCAGCAGTCGGGATGGGACCAACGTCCTGACTTTC.

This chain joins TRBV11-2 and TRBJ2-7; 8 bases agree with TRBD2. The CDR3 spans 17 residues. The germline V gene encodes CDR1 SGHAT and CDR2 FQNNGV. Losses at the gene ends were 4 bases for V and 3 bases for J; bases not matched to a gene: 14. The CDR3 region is CASSSVTRGTRLYEQYF. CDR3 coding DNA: TGTGCCAGCAGCTCCGTCACGCGGGGGACTAGGCTCTACGAGCAGTACTTC.

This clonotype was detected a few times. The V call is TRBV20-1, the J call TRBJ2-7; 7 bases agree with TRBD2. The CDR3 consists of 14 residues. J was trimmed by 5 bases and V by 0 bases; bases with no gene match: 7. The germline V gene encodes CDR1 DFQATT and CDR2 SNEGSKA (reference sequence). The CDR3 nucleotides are TGCAGTGCTAGAGAGGGCGGGAGTTCCGACGAGCAGTACTTC. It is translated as CSAREGGSSDEQYF.

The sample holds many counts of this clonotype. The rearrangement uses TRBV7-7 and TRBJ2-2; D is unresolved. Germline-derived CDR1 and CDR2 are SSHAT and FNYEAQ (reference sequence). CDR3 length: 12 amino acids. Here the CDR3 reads CAIQKNTGELFF. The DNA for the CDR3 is TGTGCTATACAAAAGAACACCGGGGAGCTGTTTTTT.

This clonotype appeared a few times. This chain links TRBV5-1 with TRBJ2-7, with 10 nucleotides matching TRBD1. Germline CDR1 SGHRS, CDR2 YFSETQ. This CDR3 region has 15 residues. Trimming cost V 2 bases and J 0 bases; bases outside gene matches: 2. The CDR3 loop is CASSFGTGASYEQYF. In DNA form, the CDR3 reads TGCGCCAGCAGCTTTGGGACAGGGGCCTCCTACGAGCAGTACTTC. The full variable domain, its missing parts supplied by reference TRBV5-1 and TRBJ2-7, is KAGVTQTPRYLIKTRGQQVTLSCSPISGHRSVSWYQQTPGQGLQFLFEYFSETQRNKGNFPGRFSGRQFSNSRSEMNVSTLELGDSALYLCASSFGTGASYEQYFGPGTRLTVT.